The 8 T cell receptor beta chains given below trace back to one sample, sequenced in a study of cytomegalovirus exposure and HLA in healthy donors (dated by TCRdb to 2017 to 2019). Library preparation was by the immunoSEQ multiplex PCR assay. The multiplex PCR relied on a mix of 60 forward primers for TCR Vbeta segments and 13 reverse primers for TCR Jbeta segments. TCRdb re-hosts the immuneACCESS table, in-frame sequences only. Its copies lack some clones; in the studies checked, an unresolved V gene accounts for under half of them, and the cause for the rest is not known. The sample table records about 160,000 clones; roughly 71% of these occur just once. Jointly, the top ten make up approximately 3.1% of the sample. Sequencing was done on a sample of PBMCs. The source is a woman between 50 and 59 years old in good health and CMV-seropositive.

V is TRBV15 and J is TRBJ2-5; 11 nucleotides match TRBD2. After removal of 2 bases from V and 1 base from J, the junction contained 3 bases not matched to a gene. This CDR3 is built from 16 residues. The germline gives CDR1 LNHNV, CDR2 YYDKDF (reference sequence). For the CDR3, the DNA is TGTGCCACCAGCAGATCTAGCGGGGGGACCCAAGAGACCCAGTACTTC. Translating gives CATSRSSGGTQETQYF.

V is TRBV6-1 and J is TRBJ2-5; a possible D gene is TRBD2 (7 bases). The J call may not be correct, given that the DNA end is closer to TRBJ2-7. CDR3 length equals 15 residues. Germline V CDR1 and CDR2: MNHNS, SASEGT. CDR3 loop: CASRGGGGDSYEQYF. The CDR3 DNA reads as TGTGCCAGCAGAGGGGGGGGAGGCGATTCCTACGAGCAGTACTTC.

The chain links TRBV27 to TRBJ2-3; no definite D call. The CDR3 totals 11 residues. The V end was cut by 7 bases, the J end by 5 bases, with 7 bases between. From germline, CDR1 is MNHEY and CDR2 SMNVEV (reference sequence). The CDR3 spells CASTTGDTQYF. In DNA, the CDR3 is TGTGCCAGCACTACGGGAGATACGCAGTATTTT.

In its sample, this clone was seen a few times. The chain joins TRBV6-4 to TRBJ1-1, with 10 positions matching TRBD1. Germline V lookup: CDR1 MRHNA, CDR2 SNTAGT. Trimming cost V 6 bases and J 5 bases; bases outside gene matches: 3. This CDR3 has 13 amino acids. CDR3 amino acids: CASSGDRGTEAFF. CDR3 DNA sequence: TGTGCCAGCAGCGGGGACAGGGGAACTGAAGCTTTCTTT.

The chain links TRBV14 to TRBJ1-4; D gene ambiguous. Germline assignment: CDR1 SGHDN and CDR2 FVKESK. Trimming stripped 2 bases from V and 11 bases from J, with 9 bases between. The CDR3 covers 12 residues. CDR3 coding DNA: TGTGCCAGCAGCCAATATCCGGAGAAACTGTTTTTT. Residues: CASSQYPEKLFF.

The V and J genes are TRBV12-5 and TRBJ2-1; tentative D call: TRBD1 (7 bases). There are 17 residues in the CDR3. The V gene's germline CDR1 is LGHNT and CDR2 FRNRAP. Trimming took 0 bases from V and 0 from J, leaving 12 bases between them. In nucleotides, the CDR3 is TGTGCTAGTGGTTTGGTACCAGGGGGGCTCTCCTACAATGAGCAGTTCTTC. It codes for CASGLVPGGLSYNEQFF.

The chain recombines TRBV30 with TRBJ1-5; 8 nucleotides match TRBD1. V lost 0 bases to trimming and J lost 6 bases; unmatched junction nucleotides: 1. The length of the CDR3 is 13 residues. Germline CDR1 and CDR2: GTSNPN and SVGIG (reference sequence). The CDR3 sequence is CAWSVQGGQPQHF. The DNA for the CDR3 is TGTGCCTGGAGTGTACAGGGGGGTCAGCCCCAGCATTTT.

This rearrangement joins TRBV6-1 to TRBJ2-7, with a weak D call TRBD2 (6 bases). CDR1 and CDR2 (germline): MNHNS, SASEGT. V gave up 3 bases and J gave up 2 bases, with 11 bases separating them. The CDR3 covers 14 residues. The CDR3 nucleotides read TGTGCCAGCAGTGAGGGAGGCCATACCTACGAGCAGTACTTC. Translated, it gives CASSEGGHTYEQYF.